This T cell receptor (beta chain) was captured by sequencing in a study of T cells in Graves' hyperthyroidism and ophthalmopathy. Findings and caveats of the study: Peripheral blood also featured most of the thyroid clonotypes expanded above 0.001.

There are many counts of this clonotype. Antigen specificity is unknown. Amplification targeted TCR beta CDR3 regions from RNA transcripts. TCR CDR3 underwent first-round RT-PCR with the HTBI primer set. In TCRdb, the multiplex PCR reads were re-called with MiXCR into one record per CDR3 protein. The sample yields about 610,000 distinct CDR3 sequences, approximately 15% seen once. The TCR comes from a woman between 40 and 50 years old with Graves' ophthalmopathy. Sequenced material: blood.

As DNA, the CDR3 is TGTGCCAGCCGAAGCCTAGCGGACTCCTACGAGCAGTACTTC. Protein sequence: CASRSLADSYEQYF. The V call is TRBV27, the J call TRBJ2-7; TRBD2 matches at 7 bases. CDR1 MNHEY and CDR2 SMNVEV come from the germline V gene (reference sequence). CDR3 length equals 14 residues. Trimming cost V 8 bases and J 0 bases; bases outside gene matches: 7.